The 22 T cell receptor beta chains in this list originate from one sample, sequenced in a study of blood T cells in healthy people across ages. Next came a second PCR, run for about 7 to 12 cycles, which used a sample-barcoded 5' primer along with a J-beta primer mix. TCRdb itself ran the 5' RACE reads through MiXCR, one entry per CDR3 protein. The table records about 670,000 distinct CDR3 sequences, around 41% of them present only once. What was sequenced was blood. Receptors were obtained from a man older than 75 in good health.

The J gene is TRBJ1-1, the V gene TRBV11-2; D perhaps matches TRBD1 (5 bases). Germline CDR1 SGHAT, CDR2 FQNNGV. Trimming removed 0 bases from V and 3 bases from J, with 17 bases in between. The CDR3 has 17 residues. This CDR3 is CASSLDLGAAGHTEAFF. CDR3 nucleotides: TGTGCCAGCAGCTTAGATCTTGGGGCAGCGGGGCACACTGAAGCTTTCTTT.

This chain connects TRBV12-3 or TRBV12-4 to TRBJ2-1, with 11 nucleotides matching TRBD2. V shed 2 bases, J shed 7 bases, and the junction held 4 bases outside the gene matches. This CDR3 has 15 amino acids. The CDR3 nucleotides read TGTGCCAGCAGTTTATTAGCGGGGGGGCAGAATGAGCAGTTCTTC. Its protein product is CASSLLAGGQNEQFF.

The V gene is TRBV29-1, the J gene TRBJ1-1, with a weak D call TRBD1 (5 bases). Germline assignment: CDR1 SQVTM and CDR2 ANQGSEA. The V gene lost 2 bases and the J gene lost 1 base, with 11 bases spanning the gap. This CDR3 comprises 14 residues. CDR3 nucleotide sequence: TGCAGCGTTGAATTAGGGGCCGGGAACACTGAAGCTTTCTTT. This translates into CSVELGAGNTEAFF.

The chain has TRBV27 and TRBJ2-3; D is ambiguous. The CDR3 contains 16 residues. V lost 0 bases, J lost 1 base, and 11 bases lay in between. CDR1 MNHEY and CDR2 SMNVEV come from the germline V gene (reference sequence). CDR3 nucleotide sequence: TGTGCCAGCAGTTTATCGATGGGGTCTCGCACAGATACGCAGTATTTT. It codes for CASSLSMGSRTDTQYF.

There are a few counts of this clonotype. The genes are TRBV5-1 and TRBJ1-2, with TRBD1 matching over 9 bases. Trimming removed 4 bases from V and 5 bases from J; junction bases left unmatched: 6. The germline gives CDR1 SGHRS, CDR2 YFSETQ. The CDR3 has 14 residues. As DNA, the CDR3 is TGCGCCAGCAGCCCGACAGGGGGTGATTATGGCTACACCTTC. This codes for CASSPTGGDYGYTF.

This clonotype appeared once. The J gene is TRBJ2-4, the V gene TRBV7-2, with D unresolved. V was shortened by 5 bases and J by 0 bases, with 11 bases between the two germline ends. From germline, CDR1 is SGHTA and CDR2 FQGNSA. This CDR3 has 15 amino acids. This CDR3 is CASSPLGRAKNIQYF. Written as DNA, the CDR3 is TGTGCCAGCAGCCCCCTCGGGCGAGCCAAAAACATTCAGTACTTC. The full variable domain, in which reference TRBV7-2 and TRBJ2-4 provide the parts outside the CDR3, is GAGVSQSPSNKVTEKGKDVELRCDPISGHTALYWYRQSLGQGLEFLIYFQGNSAPDKSGLPSDRFSAERTGGSVSTLTIQRTQQEDSAVYLCASSPLGRAKNIQYFGAGTRLSVL.

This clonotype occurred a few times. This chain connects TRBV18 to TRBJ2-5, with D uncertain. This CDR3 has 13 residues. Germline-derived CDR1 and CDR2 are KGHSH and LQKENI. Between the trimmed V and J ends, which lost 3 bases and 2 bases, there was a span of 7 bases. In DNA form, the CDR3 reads TGTGCCAGCTCACCTGCATCGCAAGAGACCCAGTACTTC. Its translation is CASSPASQETQYF.

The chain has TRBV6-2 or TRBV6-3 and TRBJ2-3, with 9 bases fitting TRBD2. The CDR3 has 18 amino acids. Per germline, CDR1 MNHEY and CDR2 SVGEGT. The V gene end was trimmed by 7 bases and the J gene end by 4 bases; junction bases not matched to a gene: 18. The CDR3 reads CASKTVLAGLSSSDTQYF. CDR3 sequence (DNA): TGTGCCAGCAAAACGGTACTAGCGGGCCTTTCTTCGTCAGATACGCAGTATTTT.

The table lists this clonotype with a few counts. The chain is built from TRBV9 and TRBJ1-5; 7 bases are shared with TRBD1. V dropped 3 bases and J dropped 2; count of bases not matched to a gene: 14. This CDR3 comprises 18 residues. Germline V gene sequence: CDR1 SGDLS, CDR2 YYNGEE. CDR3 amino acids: CASSGGQGGPLGNQPQHF. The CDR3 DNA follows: TGTGCCAGCAGCGGAGGGCAGGGGGGTCCTCTGGGCAATCAGCCCCAGCATTTT.

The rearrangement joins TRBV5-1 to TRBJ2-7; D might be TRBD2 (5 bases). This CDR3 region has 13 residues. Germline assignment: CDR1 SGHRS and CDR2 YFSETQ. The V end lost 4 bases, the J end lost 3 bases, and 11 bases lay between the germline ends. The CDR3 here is CASSPRDRYEQYF. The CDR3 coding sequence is TGCGCCAGCAGCCCCCGGGATCGCTACGAGCAGTACTTC.

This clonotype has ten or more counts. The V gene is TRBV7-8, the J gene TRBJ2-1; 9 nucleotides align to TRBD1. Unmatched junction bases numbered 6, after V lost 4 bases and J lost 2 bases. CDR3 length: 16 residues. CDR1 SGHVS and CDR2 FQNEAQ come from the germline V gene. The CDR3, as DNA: TGTGCCAGCAGCTCCCGGACAGGGGAAGCCTACAATGAGCAGTTCTTC. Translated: CASSSRTGEAYNEQFF.

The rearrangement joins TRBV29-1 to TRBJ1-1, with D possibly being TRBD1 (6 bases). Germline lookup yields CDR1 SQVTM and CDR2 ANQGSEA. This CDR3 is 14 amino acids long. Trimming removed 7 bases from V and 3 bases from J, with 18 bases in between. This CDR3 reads CSEREGVGYTEAFF. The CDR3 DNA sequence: TGCAGCGAGAGGGAGGGGGTAGGGTACACTGAAGCTTTCTTT.

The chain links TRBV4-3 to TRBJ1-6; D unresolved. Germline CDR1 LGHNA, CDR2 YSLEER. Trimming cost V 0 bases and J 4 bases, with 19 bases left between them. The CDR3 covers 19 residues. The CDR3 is CASSQDLGRSPQYNSPLHF. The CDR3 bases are TGCGCCAGCAGCCAAGATCTGGGCAGGTCACCTCAATATAATTCACCCCTCCACTTT.

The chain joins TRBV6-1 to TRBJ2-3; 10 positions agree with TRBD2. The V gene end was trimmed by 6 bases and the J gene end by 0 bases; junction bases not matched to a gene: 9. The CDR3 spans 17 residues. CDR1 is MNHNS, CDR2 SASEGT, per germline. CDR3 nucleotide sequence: TGTGCCAGCAGGATACGGCGACTAGCGGGCAGCACAGATACGCAGTATTTT. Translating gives CASRIRRLAGSTDTQYF.

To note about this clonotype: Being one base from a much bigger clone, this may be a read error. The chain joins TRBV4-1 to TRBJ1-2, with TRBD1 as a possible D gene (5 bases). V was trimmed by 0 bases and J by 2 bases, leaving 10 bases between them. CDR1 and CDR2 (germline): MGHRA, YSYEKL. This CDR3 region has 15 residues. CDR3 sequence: CASSQEGRPNYGYTF. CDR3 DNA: TGCGCCAGCAGCCAAGAGGGACGGCCAAACTATGGCTACACCTTC.

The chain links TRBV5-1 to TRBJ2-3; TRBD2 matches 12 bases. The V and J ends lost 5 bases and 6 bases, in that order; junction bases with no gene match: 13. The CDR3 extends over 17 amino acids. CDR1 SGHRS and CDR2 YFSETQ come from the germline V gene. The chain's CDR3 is CASRITSGGPRGDTQYF. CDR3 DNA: TGCGCCAGCAGAATTACTAGCGGGGGGCCGCGCGGGGATACGCAGTATTTT.

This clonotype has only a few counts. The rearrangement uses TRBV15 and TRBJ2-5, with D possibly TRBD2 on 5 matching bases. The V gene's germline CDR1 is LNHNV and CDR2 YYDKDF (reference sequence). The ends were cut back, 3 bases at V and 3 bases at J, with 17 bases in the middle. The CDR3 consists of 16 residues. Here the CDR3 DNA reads TGTGCCACCAGCAGGCTCGGGGTTGCTACGGAAGAGACCCAGTACTTC. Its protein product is CATSRLGVATEETQYF.

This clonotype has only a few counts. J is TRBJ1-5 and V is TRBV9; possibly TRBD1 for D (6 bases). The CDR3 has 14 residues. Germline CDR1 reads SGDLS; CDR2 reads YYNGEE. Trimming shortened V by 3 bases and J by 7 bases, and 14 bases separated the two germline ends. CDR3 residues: CASSDSGTRQPQHF. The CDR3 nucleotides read TGTGCCAGCAGCGACTCCGGGACACGACAGCCCCAGCATTTT.

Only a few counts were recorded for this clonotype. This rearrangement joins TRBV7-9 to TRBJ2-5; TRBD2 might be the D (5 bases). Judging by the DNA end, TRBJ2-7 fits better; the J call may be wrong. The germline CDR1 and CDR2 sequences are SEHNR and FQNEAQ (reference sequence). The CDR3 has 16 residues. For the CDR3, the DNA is TGTGCCAGCAGCTCCAGCGGAGGCCTAGTCGTCTACGAGCAGTACTTC. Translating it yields CASSSSGGLVVYEQYF.

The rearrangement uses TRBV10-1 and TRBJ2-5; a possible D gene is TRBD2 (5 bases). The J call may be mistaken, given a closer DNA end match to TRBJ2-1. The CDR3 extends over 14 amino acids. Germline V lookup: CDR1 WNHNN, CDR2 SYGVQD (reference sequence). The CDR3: CASSENGRQETQFF. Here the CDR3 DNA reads TGCGCCAGCAGTGAGAATGGGAGACAAGAGACCCAGTTCTTC.

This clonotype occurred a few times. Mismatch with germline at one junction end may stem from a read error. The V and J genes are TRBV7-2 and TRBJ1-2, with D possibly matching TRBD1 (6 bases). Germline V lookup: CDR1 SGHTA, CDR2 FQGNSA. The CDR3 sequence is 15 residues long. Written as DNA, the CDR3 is TGTGCCAGCAGCCCACGGGGGGACAACTACTATGGATACACCTTC. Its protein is CASSPRGDNYYGYTF.

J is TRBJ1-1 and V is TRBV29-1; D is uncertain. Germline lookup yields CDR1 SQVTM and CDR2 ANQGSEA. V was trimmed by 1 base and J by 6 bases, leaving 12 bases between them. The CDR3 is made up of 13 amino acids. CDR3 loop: CSVEGPRRAEAFF. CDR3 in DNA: TGCAGCGTTGAAGGGCCGAGGAGGGCTGAAGCTTTCTTT.